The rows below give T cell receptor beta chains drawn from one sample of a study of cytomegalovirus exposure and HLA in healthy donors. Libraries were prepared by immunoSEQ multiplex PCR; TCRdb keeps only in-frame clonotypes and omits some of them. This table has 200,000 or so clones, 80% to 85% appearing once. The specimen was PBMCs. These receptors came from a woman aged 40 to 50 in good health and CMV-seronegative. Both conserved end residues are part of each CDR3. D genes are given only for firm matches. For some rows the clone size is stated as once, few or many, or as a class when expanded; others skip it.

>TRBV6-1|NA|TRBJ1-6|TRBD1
CASSEQGALNSPLHF
TGTGCCAGCAGTGAACAGGGGGCCCTTAATTCACCCCTCCACTTT
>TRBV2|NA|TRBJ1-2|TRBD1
CASSSQGRLYYGYTF
TGTGCCAGCAGTTCACAGGGGCGCCTTTACTATGGCTACACCTTC
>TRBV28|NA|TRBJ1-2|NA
CASSFKGPPYGYTF
TGTGCCAGCAGTTTTAAGGGGCCCCCCTATGGCTACACCTTC
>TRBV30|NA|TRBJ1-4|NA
CAWMGAGGDEKLFF
TGTGCCTGGATGGGGGCCGGTGGGGATGAAAAACTGTTTTTT
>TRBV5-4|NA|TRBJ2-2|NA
CASSGTGTGELFF
TGTGCCAGCAGCGGAACAGGGACCGGGGAGCTGTTTTTT
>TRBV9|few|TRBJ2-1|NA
CASSVAPERAGYNEQFF
TGTGCCAGCAGCGTCGCCCCTGAGAGGGCGGGTTACAATGAGCAGTTCTTC
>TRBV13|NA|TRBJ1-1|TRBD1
CASSLGTGCTEAFF
TGTGCCAGCAGCTTAGGGACAGGGTGCACTGAAGCTTTCTTT
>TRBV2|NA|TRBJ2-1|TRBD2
CASTGGGDEQFF
TGTGCCAGCACCGGCGGGGGGGATGAGCAGTTCTTC
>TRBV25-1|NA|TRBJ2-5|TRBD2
CASSGRPSGRASETQYF
TGTGCCAGCAGTGGGCGCCCAAGCGGGAGGGCCTCGGAGACCCAGTACTTC
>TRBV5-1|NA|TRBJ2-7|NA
CASGYSGAYEQYF
TGCGCCAGCGGCTACAGCGGAGCCTACGAGCAGTACTTC
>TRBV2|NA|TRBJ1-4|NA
CASSRRERGEKLFF
TGTGCCAGCAGCCGACGAGAAAGGGGTGAAAAACTGTTTTTT
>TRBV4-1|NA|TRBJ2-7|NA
CASSQVGRGLGYEQYF
TGCGCCAGCAGCCAAGTTGGTAGAGGGCTCGGCTACGAGCAGTACTTC
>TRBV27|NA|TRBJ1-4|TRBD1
CASSSQGDATNEKLFF
TGTGCCAGCAGTTCACAGGGGGATGCAACTAATGAAAAACTGTTTTTT
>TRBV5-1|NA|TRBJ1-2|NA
CASSFGGFNYGYTF
TGCGCCAGCAGCTTCGGGGGTTTCAACTATGGCTACACCTTC
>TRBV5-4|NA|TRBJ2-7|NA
CASRGDSYEQYF
TGTGCCAGCAGGGGCGACTCCTACGAGCAGTACTTC
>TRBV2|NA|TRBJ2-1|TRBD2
CASSDASGRARDGEQFF
TGTGCCAGCAGTGACGCGAGCGGGAGGGCCCGCGACGGTGAGCAGTTCTTC
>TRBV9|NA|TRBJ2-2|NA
CASSVVGGHTGELFF
TGTGCCAGCAGCGTAGTCGGGGGGCACACCGGGGAGCTGTTTTTT
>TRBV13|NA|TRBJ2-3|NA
CASSSRNTDTQYF
TGTGCCAGCAGCAGTAGAAACACAGATACGCAGTATTTT
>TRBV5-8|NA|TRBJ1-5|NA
CASSSRGGTNQPQHF
TGTGCCAGCAGCTCCCGGGGGGGGACAAATCAGCCCCAGCATTTT
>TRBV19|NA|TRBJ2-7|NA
CASSIAGNEQYF
TGTGCCAGTAGTATCGCAGGGAACGAGCAGTACTTC
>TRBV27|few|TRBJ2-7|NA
CASSWVGLARYEQYF
TGTGCCAGCAGCTGGGTAGGGCTAGCGAGATACGAGCAGTACTTC
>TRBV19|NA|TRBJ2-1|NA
CASSMKQGSGEQFF
TGTGCCAGTAGTATGAAACAGGGTTCAGGTGAGCAGTTCTTC
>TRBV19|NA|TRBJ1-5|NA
CASSSGPINQPQHF
TGTGCCAGTAGTTCAGGGCCGATCAATCAGCCCCAGCATTTT
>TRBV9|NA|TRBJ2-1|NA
CASSVEKGLSSYNEQFF
TGTGCCAGCAGCGTAGAGAAAGGACTATCCTCCTACAATGAGCAGTTCTTC
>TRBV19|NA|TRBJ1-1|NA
CASSIPGTPNTEAFF
TGTGCCAGTAGTATACCCGGGACACCAAACACTGAAGCTTTCTTT
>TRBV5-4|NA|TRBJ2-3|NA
CASSLEDTRTDTQYF
TGTGCCAGCAGCTTGGAGGACACACGCACAGATACGCAGTATTTT
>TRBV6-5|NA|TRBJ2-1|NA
CAVQGTDYNEQFF
TGTGCGGTCCAAGGGACTGACTACAATGAGCAGTTCTTC
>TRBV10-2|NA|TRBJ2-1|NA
CASSEGQEQFF
TGCGCCAGCAGTGAGGGACAAGAGCAGTTCTTC
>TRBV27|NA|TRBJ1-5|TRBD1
CASSLRTGGNQPQHF
TGTGCCAGCAGTCTACGGACAGGGGGGAATCAGCCCCAGCATTTT
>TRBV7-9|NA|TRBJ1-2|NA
CASSPPGGPFHGYTF
TGTGCCAGCAGCCCGCCGGGGGGCCCCTTCCATGGCTACACCTTC
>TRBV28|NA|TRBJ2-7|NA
CASRQSAYEQYF
TGTGCCAGCAGGCAGAGCGCCTACGAGCAGTACTTC
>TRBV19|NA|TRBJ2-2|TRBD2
CASASGLAGAGWTGELFF
TGTGCCAGTGCATCCGGACTAGCGGGAGCGGGGTGGACCGGGGAGCTGTTTTTT
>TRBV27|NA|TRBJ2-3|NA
CASSFRVLRLMGTDTQYF
TGTGCCAGCAGTTTCAGGGTCCTCCGACTTATGGGCACAGATACGCAGTATTTT
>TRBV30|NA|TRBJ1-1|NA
CAWIWEQAVSTEAFF
TGTGCCTGGATTTGGGAGCAGGCCGTTTCTACTGAAGCTTTCTTT
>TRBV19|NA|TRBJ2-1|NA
CASSIGSYNEQFF
TGTGCCAGTAGTATCGGGTCTTACAATGAGCAGTTCTTC
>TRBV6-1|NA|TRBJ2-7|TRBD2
CASSVLAGGPYEQYF
TGTGCCAGCAGTGTACTAGCGGGAGGGCCGTACGAGCAGTACTTC